A single sample gave rise to the 24 T cell receptor beta chains below, sequenced in a study of blood T cell repertoires in COVID-19. The repertoire was sequenced with immunoSEQ multiplex PCR; TCRdb's copy has only in-frame clones and lacks some. Of 110,000 or so clones listed, 84% are singletons. Sequencing input: peripheral blood. These receptors were collected from a woman aged 40-49 years with acute or convalescent COVID-19.

This clone occurred once. The rearrangement joins TRBV10-2 to TRBJ2-5; tentative D call: TRBD2 (5 bases). This CDR3 is built from 12 residues. Germline V gives CDR1 WSHSY, CDR2 SAAADI. Trimming pared 5 bases from V and 5 bases from J, leaving 9 bases between. The CDR3 spells CASSRTRETQYF. The CDR3 DNA is TGCGCCAGCAGTAGGACTCGGGAGACCCAGTACTTC.

V gene TRBV6-2 or TRBV6-3 combines with J gene TRBJ1-2, with D possibly matching TRBD1 (5 bases). V gave up 2 bases and J gave up 1 base, with 11 bases separating them. Germline V CDR1 and CDR2: MNHEY, SVGEGT. The CDR3 has 15 amino acids. For the CDR3, the DNA is TGTGCCAGCAGTTACACCGGGGGTGGTAACTATGGCTACACCTTC. It yields the protein CASSYTGGGNYGYTF.

The CDR3 region is CASSEAQWRAFF. For the CDR3, the DNA is TGTGCCAGCAGTGAAGCTCAGTGGAGAGCTTTCTTT. The rearrangement joins TRBV2 to TRBJ1-1; unclear D gene. From germline, CDR1 is SNHLY and CDR2 FYNNEI. The V and J ends lost 0 bases and 10 bases respectively, with 9 bases between them. This CDR3 has 12 amino acids.

The V gene is TRBV6-5, the J gene TRBJ1-6; 7 nucleotides match TRBD1. Germline values: CDR1 MNHEY, CDR2 SVGAGI. The length of the CDR3 is 15 residues. With V trimmed by 4 bases and J by 3 bases, 3 bases remained unmatched. The CDR3 here is CASSSGQNYNSPLHF. As DNA, the CDR3 is TGTGCCAGCAGTTCGGGACAGAACTATAATTCACCCCTCCACTTT.

The chain links TRBV7-9 to TRBJ2-7, with 9 bases matching TRBD1. Trimming cost V 5 bases and J 6 bases; bases outside gene matches: 11. The CDR3 runs to 15 residues. Germline CDR1 reads SEHNR; CDR2 reads FQNEAQ (reference sequence). The CDR3 nucleotides are TGTGCCAGCAGCCCCCGGGGACAGGGCACCGCCGAGCAGTACTTC. Its protein product is CASSPRGQGTAEQYF.

CDR3 sequence reads: CASSPGQGRAEAFF. CDR3 nucleotide sequence: TGTGCCAGCAGCCCAGGACAGGGTAGGGCTGAAGCTTTCTTT. The genes are TRBV7-2 and TRBJ1-1, with 8 bases that match TRBD1. The V gene's germline CDR1 is SGHTA and CDR2 FQGNSA. The CDR3 length is 14 residues. Trimming cost V 5 bases and J 6 bases; bases outside gene matches: 8.

The chain links TRBV7-2 to TRBJ2-7; D may be TRBD1 (6 bases). The V and J ends lost 2 bases and 0 bases respectively, with 20 bases between them. CDR3 length equals 18 residues. CDR1 SGHTA and CDR2 FQGNSA come from the germline V gene. CDR3 region: CASSLFEQTGRSSYEQYF. The CDR3 bases are TGTGCCAGCAGCTTATTTGAACAGACAGGTCGAAGCTCCTACGAGCAGTACTTC.

V usage is TRBV27 and J usage is TRBJ2-1; D is possibly TRBD1 (6 bases). CDR1 and CDR2 (germline): MNHEY, SMNVEV (reference sequence). Trimming removed 0 bases at V and 6 bases at J, with 12 bases between. This CDR3 comprises 15 residues. CDR3 in DNA: TGTGCCAGCAGTTTATCCCTAGACAGGCCCAATGAGCAGTTCTTC. Its protein product is CASSLSLDRPNEQFF.

The V gene is TRBV6-5, the J gene TRBJ2-6; D unresolved. CDR1 and CDR2 (germline): MNHEY, SVGAGI. The CDR3 extends over 16 amino acids. Deletions cut 2 bases from V and 0 bases from J, with 8 bases between. CDR3 sequence (DNA): TGTGCCAGCAGTTACATTTCAATCTCTGGGGCCAACGTCCTGACTTTC. Translated, it gives CASSYISISGANVLTF.

J is TRBJ2-7 and V is TRBV5-8; TRBD2 is a possible D gene (6 bases). Germline values: CDR1 SGHTS, CDR2 YDEGEE. Trimming left V 4 bases short and J 4 bases short, with 15 bases between. CDR3 length equals 14 residues. The CDR3 sequence: CASSRGLSKYEQYF. In nucleotides, the CDR3 is TGTGCCAGCAGCAGGGGACTTTCAAAGTACGAGCAGTACTTC. The full variable domain, with the rest looked up from reference TRBV5-8 and TRBJ2-7, is EAGVTQSPTHLIKTRGQQATLRCSPISGHTSVYWYQQALGLGLQFLLWYDEGEERNRGNFPPRFSGRQFPNYSSELNVNALELEDSALYLCASSRGLSKYEQYFGPGTRLTVT.

This chain uses TRBV19 with TRBJ1-2, with D possibly being TRBD1 (6 bases). The CDR3 has 16 residues. Germline lookup yields CDR1 LNHDA and CDR2 SQIVND (reference sequence). Trimming pared 1 base from V and 2 bases from J, leaving 14 bases between. The CDR3 DNA reads TGTGCCAGTAGTATAGGGCCAGGGGCCCTCAACTATGGCTACACCTTC. Protein product: CASSIGPGALNYGYTF.

The chain joins TRBV7-8 to TRBJ1-6, with 7 bases identical to TRBD1. This CDR3 spans 16 amino acids. Germline CDR1 and CDR2: SGHVS and FQNEAQ. V lost 1 base to trimming and J lost 7 bases; unmatched junction nucleotides: 7. CDR3 coding DNA: TGTGCCAGCAGCTTAGACCTCAAACAGGGGAATTCACCCCTCCACTTT. Residues: CASSLDLKQGNSPLHF.

V is TRBV30 and J is TRBJ1-2; 7 bases agree with TRBD1. V lost 0 bases, J lost 4 bases, and 17 bases stayed unmatched. The germline gives CDR1 GTSNPN, CDR2 SVGIG (reference sequence). The CDR3 is 18 residues long. The CDR3 protein is CAWSVSHQGAQGVYGYTF. DNA of the CDR3: TGTGCCTGGAGTGTAAGTCACCAAGGGGCCCAGGGGGTCTATGGCTACACCTTC.

The genes are TRBV19 and TRBJ1-5; 10 bases map to TRBD1. The CDR3 is 17 residues long. The V gene's germline CDR1 is LNHDA and CDR2 SQIVND (reference sequence). J lost 4 bases, V lost 10 bases, and 16 bases had no gene match. CDR3 loop: CAIGPGTGEHYNQPQHF. The CDR3 DNA reads as TGTGCCATAGGCCCCGGGACAGGGGAACATTATAATCAGCCCCAGCATTTT.

The chain links TRBV7-2 to TRBJ2-1; tentatively, D is TRBD2 (6 bases). V lost 4 bases and J 7 bases, leaving 14 bases between the germline ends. Germline lookup yields CDR1 SGHTA and CDR2 FQGNSA. The CDR3 consists of 14 residues. This CDR3 reads CASSSSGLLNEQFF. The DNA of the CDR3 is TGTGCCAGCAGCTCGTCGGGACTGTTAAATGAGCAGTTCTTC.

The chain uses TRBV2 and TRBJ2-3; a possible D gene is TRBD2 (6 bases). Germline V gene sequence: CDR1 SNHLY, CDR2 FYNNEI. The germline V and J ends were trimmed by 4 bases and 6 bases, with 11 bases remaining between them. The CDR3 length is 13 residues. The CDR3 is CASSGQGLDTQYF. The CDR3 DNA sequence: TGTGCCAGCAGTGGTCAGGGACTTGATACGCAGTATTTT.

V and J are TRBV28 and TRBJ1-2; 7 bases line up with TRBD1. The V segment lost 4 bases and the J segment 3 bases; nucleotides outside the gene matches: 11. Germline V gives CDR1 MDHEN, CDR2 SYDVKM. The CDR3 has 16 residues. CDR3 loop: CASSSLDWGTDYGYTF. The DNA for the CDR3 is TGTGCCAGCAGTTCCCTGGACTGGGGGACAGACTATGGCTACACCTTC.

The gene calls are TRBV19 and TRBJ2-2; D gene unclear. Trimming removed 4 bases from V and 5 bases from J, with 11 bases in between. This CDR3 contains 14 residues. Germline-derived CDR1 and CDR2 are LNHDA and SQIVND (reference sequence). The CDR3 DNA reads as TGTGCCAGTAGTACCGACTCCCGTACCGGGGAGCTGTTTTTT. Translated, it gives CASSTDSRTGELFF.

V usage is TRBV6-5 and J usage is TRBJ1-6, with 10 bases matching TRBD1. The trim removed 2 bases at V and 7 bases at J, leaving 5 bases unmatched. The CDR3 length is 16 residues. Germline V lookup: CDR1 MNHEY, CDR2 SVGAGI. CDR3: CASSYKTGGGNSPLHF. The CDR3 DNA is TGTGCCAGCAGTTACAAGACAGGGGGCGGAAATTCACCCCTCCACTTT.

This rearrangement joins TRBV21-1 to TRBJ1-2; the D call of TRBD1 is as the table states it, not checked on the DNA. TRBV21-1 is recorded as a pseudogene. The CDR3 is 13 amino acids. CDR3 sequence: CASSIPGWYGYTF. CDR3 DNA: TGTGCCAGCAGCATCCCAGGGTGGTATGGCTACACCTTC.

V and J are TRBV27 and TRBJ2-2; maybe TRBD1 (6 bases). Per germline, CDR1 MNHEY and CDR2 SMNVEV (reference sequence). Trimming left V 5 bases short and J 5 bases short, with 15 bases between. The CDR3 runs 15 residues. CDR3 coding DNA: TGTGCCAGCAGTCCCTCCAGGGGTAGGACCGGGGAGCTGTTTTTT. This encodes CASSPSRGRTGELFF.

The J gene is TRBJ1-1, the V gene TRBV7-8, with TRBD1 identical over 8 bases. The CDR3 runs to 17 residues. J gave up 3 bases and V 5 bases, and 14 bases lay outside the gene matches. Per the germline V gene, CDR1 is SGHVS and CDR2 is FQNEAQ. As DNA, the CDR3 is TGTGCCAGCAGCATCTGGGGAGGACAGGGCGGTTACACTGAAGCTTTCTTT. Amino acid sequence: CASSIWGGQGGYTEAFF. Drawing the rest from reference TRBV7-8 and TRBJ1-1, the complete variable domain is GAGVSQSPRYKVAKRGQDVALRCDPISGHVSLFWYQQALGQGPEFLTYFQNEAQLDKSGLPSDRFFAERPEGSVSTLKIQRTQQEDSAVYLCASSIWGGQGGYTEAFFGQGTRLTVV.

This clone was found once. The chain has TRBV6-2 or TRBV6-3 and TRBJ1-6; TRBD1 agrees at 9 bases. CDR3 size: 18 residues. CDR1 is MNHEY and CDR2 is SVGEGT in the germline V gene. V lost 5 bases to trimming and J lost 7 bases; unmatched junction nucleotides: 15. In DNA form, the CDR3 reads TGTGCCAGCAGTCGTTCCGTAACCGGGACAGGGTTCAATTCACCCCTCCACTTT. Translation: CASSRSVTGTGFNSPLHF.

The chain has TRBV3-1 (or the pseudogene TRBV3-2) and TRBJ1-6, with D unresolved. The CDR3 is made up of 13 amino acids. Trimming shortened V by 1 base and J by 8 bases, and 6 bases separated the two germline ends. The germline gives CDR1 LGHDT, CDR2 YNNKEL (reference sequence). In nucleotides, the CDR3 is TGTGCCAGCAGCCAAGGAGAGTATTCACCCCTCCACTTT. Protein product: CASSQGEYSPLHF.